Given below is one T cell receptor beta chain in context. V lost 1 base to trimming and J lost 7 bases, with 13 bases between them. The CDR3 loop spans 13 amino acids. The germline gives CDR1 DFQATT, CDR2 SNEGSKA (reference sequence). This sample is drawn from a study of T cells in Graves' hyperthyroidism and ophthalmopathy. TCR beta CDR3 regions were amplified from RNA transcripts. HTBI primers were the set used in a first-round RT-PCR of the TCR CDR3. Via MiXCR, TCRdb re-called the multiplex PCR reads, giving one row per CDR3 protein. The table shows under 400,000 distinct CDR3 sequences, with approximately 14% occurring only once.

The V gene is TRBV20-1, the J gene TRBJ1-2, with D tentatively TRBD1 (5 bases). This receptor was taken from a woman aged 60-75 years with Graves' ophthalmopathy. The specimen sequenced was blood. The CDR3 region has the DNA TGCAGTGCTAGAGGTCCAGGGAGGGCTGGCTACACCTTC. Amino acids: CSARGPGRAGYTF.